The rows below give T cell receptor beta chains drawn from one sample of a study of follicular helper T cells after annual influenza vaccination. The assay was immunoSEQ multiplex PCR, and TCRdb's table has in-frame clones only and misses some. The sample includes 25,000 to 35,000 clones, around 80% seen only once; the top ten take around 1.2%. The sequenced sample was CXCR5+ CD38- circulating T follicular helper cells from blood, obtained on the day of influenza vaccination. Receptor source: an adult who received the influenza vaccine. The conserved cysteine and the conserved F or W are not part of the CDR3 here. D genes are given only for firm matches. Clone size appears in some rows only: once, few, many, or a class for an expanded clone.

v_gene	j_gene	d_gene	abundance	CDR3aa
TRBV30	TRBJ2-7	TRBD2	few	AWSVGWGSGSRREQY
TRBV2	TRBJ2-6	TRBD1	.	ASSGGTGGSGANVLT
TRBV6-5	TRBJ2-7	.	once	ASSLAPSYEQY
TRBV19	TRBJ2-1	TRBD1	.	ASSIRTGMNEQF
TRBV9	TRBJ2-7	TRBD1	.	ASSVGTGTYEQY
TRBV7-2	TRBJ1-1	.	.	ASSLNGRVGTEAF
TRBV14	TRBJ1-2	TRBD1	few	ASSFGTGTYGYT
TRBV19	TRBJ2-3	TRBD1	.	ASSIDRGQDTQY
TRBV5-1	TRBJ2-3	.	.	ASGAESTDTQY
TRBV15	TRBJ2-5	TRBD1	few	ATSRGTGRAETQY
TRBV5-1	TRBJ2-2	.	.	ASSRPEASENTGELF
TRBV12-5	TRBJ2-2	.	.	ASSRGGELF
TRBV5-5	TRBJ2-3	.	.	ASRRRSDGDTQY
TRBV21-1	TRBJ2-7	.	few	ASKRQGRYEQY
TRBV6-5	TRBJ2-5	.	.	ASSPGFGGETQY
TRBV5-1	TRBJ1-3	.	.	ASSPAGFSGNTIY
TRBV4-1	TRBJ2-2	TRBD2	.	ASSQGYSGGNTGELF
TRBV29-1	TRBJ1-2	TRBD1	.	SVEDRGQGRRGYT
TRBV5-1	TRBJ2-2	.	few	ASSWTANTGELF
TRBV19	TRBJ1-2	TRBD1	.	ASSTPTGENYGYT
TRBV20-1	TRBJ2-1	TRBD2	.	SATPGRAPF
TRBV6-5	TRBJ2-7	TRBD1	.	ASRRRAGGDEQY
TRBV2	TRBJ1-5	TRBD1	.	ASSEAGTANQPQH
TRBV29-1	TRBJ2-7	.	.	SVGPYSYEQY
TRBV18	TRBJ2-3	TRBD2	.	ASSPIAGYTQY
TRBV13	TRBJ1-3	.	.	ASSLIAGTFANTIY
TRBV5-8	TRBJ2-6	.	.	ASSIGGSGANVLT
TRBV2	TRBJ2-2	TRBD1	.	ASSPGTGLHTGELF
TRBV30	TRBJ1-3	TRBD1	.	AWNGDRGRGNTIY
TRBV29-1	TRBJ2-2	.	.	SVRLSARAGELF
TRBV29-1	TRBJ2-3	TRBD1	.	SGGTAQGDTQY
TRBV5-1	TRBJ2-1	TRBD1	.	ASSPYLGQGNNEQF
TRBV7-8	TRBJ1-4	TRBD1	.	ASSSGSRQGRNEKLF
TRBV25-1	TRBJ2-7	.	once	ASSQVGRSYEQY
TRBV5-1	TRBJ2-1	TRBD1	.	ASSAAAGQGIGQF
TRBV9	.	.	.	ASSVNPAGGGYEQY
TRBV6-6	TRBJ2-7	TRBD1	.	ASSLPGQSYEQY
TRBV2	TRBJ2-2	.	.	ASSTQRQAGELF
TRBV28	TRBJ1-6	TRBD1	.	ASIGGLGSPLH
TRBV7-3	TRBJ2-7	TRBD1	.	ASSPRQGWSGEQY
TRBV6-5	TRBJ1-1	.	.	ASSYSMGANTEAF
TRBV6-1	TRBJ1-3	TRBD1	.	ASIRDRAGNTIY
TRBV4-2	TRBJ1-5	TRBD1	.	ASSQETGGLNQPQH
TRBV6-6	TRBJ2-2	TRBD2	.	ASRPAGDTGELF
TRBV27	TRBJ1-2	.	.	ASREPKSAGYGYT
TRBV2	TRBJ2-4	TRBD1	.	ASSEGTGAAKNIQY
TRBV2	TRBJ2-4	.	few	ASTERGAGKNIQY
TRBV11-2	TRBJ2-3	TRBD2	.	ASSLDPGTTRDTQY
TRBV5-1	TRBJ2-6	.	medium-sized	ASSLSGQGVVGANVLT
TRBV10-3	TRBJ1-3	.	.	AISSPGSGNTIY
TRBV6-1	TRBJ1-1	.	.	ASKAGLNTEAF
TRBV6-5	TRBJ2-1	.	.	ASSYSFMTGNEQF
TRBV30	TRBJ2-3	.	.	AWSSEGYTQY
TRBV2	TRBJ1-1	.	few	ASSFDTEAF
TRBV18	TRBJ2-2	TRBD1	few	ASSRDRATGELF